A selection of T cell receptor beta chains follows, all from one sample in a study of blood T cells in healthy people across ages. MiXCR was run by TCRdb on the 5' RACE reads, yielding one entry per CDR3 protein. The data contain 1.5 million to 2 million distinct CDR3 sequences, roughly 52% of them singletons. Material for sequencing was blood. The receptors stem from a woman aged 35 to 49 in good health. CDR3s include the opening cysteine and the closing phenylalanine or tryptophan. A D gene is named only where the DNA matches it firmly. The listing skips clone size in some rows; elsewhere it reads once, few, many or a size class.

J | size | V | D | CDR3 | DNA
TRBJ2-1 | . | TRBV28 | TRBD2 | CASSLLGTSGSNEQFF | TGTGCCAGCAGTTTACTAGGGACTAGCGGGTCCAATGAGCAGTTCTTC
TRBJ1-2 | . | TRBV4-2 | TRBD1 | CASSYTGAEFYTF | TGTGCCAGCAGTTATACAGGGGCCGAATTTTACACCTTC
TRBJ2-1 | . | TRBV6-5 | . | CASKTGNEQFF | TGTGCCAGCAAGACAGGCAATGAGCAGTTCTTC
TRBJ2-7 | few | TRBV20-1 | TRBD2 | CSALSGGAANEQYF | TGCAGTGCCCTTAGCGGGGGGGCGGCAAACGAGCAGTACTTC
TRBJ2-1 | . | TRBV20-1 | TRBD1 | CSALTGTGDNEQFF | TGCAGTGCCCTAACCGGGACAGGGGACAATGAGCAGTTCTTC
TRBJ1-6 | . | TRBV4-1 | TRBD1 | CASSQEGDRILPLHF | TGCGCCAGCAGCCAAGAAGGGGACAGGATTTTACCCCTCCACTTT
TRBJ2-6 | . | TRBV20-1 | TRBD1 | CSARDRGLGANVLTF | TGCAGTGCAAGGGACAGGGGGCTTGGGGCCAACGTCCTGACTTTC
TRBJ2-7 | few | TRBV2 | TRBD1 | CASSNTQIPGQTYEQYF | TGTGCCAGCAGTAATACTCAGATACCGGGACAGACCTACGAGCAGTACTTC
TRBJ1-1 | few | TRBV29-1 | . | CSVVVGDTEAFF | TGCAGCGTTGTTGTCGGCGACACTGAAGCTTTCTTT
TRBJ2-1 | . | TRBV7-6 | TRBD1 | CASTREVQGVVSYNEQFF | TGTGCCAGCACCCGAGAGGTTCAGGGGGTGGTTTCCTACAATGAGCAGTTCTTC
TRBJ2-5 | . | TRBV29-1 | TRBD2 | CSVGPRLAGELQETQYF | TGCAGCGTTGGTCCCCGACTAGCGGGGGAGCTTCAAGAGACCCAGTACTTC
TRBJ2-1 | . | TRBV5-1 | . | CASSLEGTQLDEQFF | TGCGCCAGCAGCTTGGAGGGGACACAGTTAGATGAGCAGTTCTTC
TRBJ2-5 | few | TRBV20-1 | TRBD1 | CSAREPGQGLGEQYF | TGCAGTGCTAGAGAACCGGGACAGGGTCTCGGGGAGCAGTACTTC
TRBJ2-7 | . | TRBV29-1 | . | CSADGAWGYNEQYF | TGCAGCGCTGATGGTGCCTGGGGTTACAATGAGCAGTACTTC
TRBJ2-3 | . | TRBV6-1 | . | CASSEMGSASARDTQYF | TGTGCCAGCAGTGAAATGGGGTCAGCTTCCGCCCGAGATACGCAGTATTTT
TRBJ2-7 | . | TRBV6-1 | . | CASSEKGPYEQYF | TGTGCCAGCAGTGAAAAGGGTCCCTACGAGCAGTACTTC
TRBJ2-2 | . | TRBV6-6 | TRBD2 | CASSEPRERDGELFF | TGTGCCAGCAGCGAGCCGCGGGAGAGGGACGGGGAGCTGTTTTTT
TRBJ2-5 | . | TRBV2 | TRBD1 | CASSEALPGGQETQYF | TGTGCCAGCAGTGAAGCGCTTCCAGGGGGCCAAGAGACCCAGTACTTC
TRBJ2-1 | few | TRBV15 | . | CATSRTSFSYNEQFF | TGTGCCACCAGCCGTACTTCATTCTCCTACAATGAGCAGTTCTTC
TRBJ1-2 | . | TRBV5-1 | . | CASSLTSRGQSYGYTF | TGCGCCAGCAGCCTCACCTCCAGGGGCCAGAGCTATGGCTACACCTTC
TRBJ1-1 | . | TRBV7-3 | TRBD1 | CASSLIGQGISEAFF | TGTGCCAGCAGCTTGATAGGACAGGGTATTTCTGAAGCTTTCTTT
TRBJ1-1 | . | TRBV28 | . | CASSTTWETPAPTEAFF | TGTGCCAGCAGTACTACATGGGAGACCCCTGCCCCCACTGAAGCTTTCTTT
TRBJ2-5 | few | TRBV6-1 | TRBD2 | CASSLTLTLAGGTQETQYF | TGTGCCAGCAGTCTCACCTTGACCCTAGCGGGGGGCACCCAAGAGACCCAGTACTTC
TRBJ1-1 | . | TRBV4-2 | . | CASSPRRGSTEAFF | TGTGCCAGCAGTCCGCGTCGGGGAAGCACTGAAGCTTTCTTT
TRBJ1-2 | few | TRBV12-3/TRBV12-4 | TRBD1 | CASRATGKNYGYTF | TGTGCCAGCAGAGCGACAGGGAAAAACTATGGCTACACCTTC
TRBJ2-3 | few | TRBV20-1 | TRBD1 | CSASLRGGGTDTQYF | TGCAGTGCTAGTTTAAGAGGGGGCGGCACAGATACGCAGTATTTT
TRBJ2-6 | . | TRBV20-1 | TRBD1 | CSARGQGTGSGANVLTF | TGCAGTGCTAGGGGACAGGGAACGGGCTCTGGGGCCAACGTCCTGACTTTC
TRBJ2-7 | . | TRBV12-3/TRBV12-4 | . | CASRPGISFYEQYF | TGTGCCAGCAGACCTGGGATCTCCTTCTACGAGCAGTACTTC
TRBJ2-5 | . | TRBV12-3/TRBV12-4 | . | CASSIYGPGLETQYF | TGTGCCAGCAGCATTTATGGCCCGGGGCTCGAGACCCAGTACTTC
TRBJ2-7 | . | TRBV6-1 | TRBD1 | CASSPARQGPLSYEQYF | TGTGCCAGCAGCCCCGCCCGACAGGGTCCCCTCTCCTACGAGCAGTACTTC
TRBJ1-1 | . | TRBV27 | . | CASTRPGANTEAFF | TGTGCCAGCACCCGACCAGGGGCGAACACTGAAGCTTTCTTT
TRBJ1-2 | . | TRBV27 | TRBD1 | CASRLRSGQGPFYGYTF | TGTGCCAGCAGATTACGATCGGGACAGGGACCGTTCTATGGCTACACCTTC
TRBJ1-2 | . | TRBV12-3/TRBV12-4 | . | CASSLFTGRAYYGYTF | TGTGCCAGCAGTTTATTCACGGGGCGTGCGTACTATGGCTACACCTTC
TRBJ2-4 | . | TRBV28 | . | CASSFQGFGNIQYF | TGTGCCAGCAGTTTCCAGGGCTTCGGAAACATTCAGTACTTC
TRBJ2-3 | . | TRBV14 | . | CASSQEGAGIRDTQYF | TGTGCCAGCAGCCAGGAAGGGGCAGGGATAAGGGATACGCAGTATTTT
TRBJ2-3 | . | TRBV7-9 | . | CASTPSKPDTQYF | TGTGCCAGCACACCTAGTAAGCCAGATACGCAGTATTTT
TRBJ1-1 | . | TRBV5-1 | . | CASSLAGYPNTEAFF | TGCGCCAGCAGCTTAGCAGGCTACCCTAACACTGAAGCTTTCTTT
TRBJ1-6 | . | TRBV5-6 | TRBD1 | CASSQRTGQERSYNSPLHF | TGTGCCAGCAGCCAACGAACTGGACAGGAAAGGTCCTATAATTCACCCCTCCACTTT
TRBJ2-3 | . | TRBV20-1 | . | CSASAGKSTDTQYF | TGCAGTGCTTCGGCGGGGAAGAGCACAGATACGCAGTATTTT
TRBJ2-7 | . | TRBV7-9 | TRBD1 | CACSPPGQGSSEQYF | TGTGCCTGCAGCCCTCCGGGACAGGGGTCGTCCGAGCAGTACTTC
TRBJ2-1 | . | TRBV20-1 | TRBD2 | CSASQLAGGWDEQFF | TGCAGTGCTTCCCAGCTAGCGGGGGGGTGGGATGAGCAGTTCTTC
TRBJ2-3 | . | TRBV15 | . | CATSRGGRGGAIDTQYF | TGTGCCACCAGCAGAGGCGGTAGAGGGGGGGCCATAGATACGCAGTATTTT